This T cell receptor beta chain was identified in a study of blood T cell repertoires in COVID-19. Study information: The origin of the acute and convalescent COVID-19 samples was the United States, Italy and Spain. T cells, B-cell-depleted T cells, or PBMCs provided the cDNA or gDNA that served as material.

Original data processing: Quantification of nucleated cells was approximated via reference gene primer amplification. Measured with immunoSEQ multiplex PCR; TCRdb has only the in-frame clones, and not every one. V, J and clone size were drawn from that table, and D and trimming were deduced from the DNA. The data hold 17,000 or so clones, with over 65% observed a single time. CDR1 is SGHTA and CDR2 is FQGTGA in the germline V gene. The V segment lost 4 bases and the J segment 7 bases; nucleotides outside the gene matches: 9. The CDR3 length is 16 residues. The TCR sequence derives from a man aged 60-69 years with active or convalescent COVID-19. The chain carries TRBV7-3 and TRBJ2-5, with TRBD2 matching over 13 bases. Sequencing was performed on peripheral blood. The CDR3 DNA is TGTGCCAGCAGCTCTTTGACTAGCGGGGGGACGGGGACCCAGTACTTC. Its translation: CASSSLTSGGTGTQYF. Drawing the rest from reference TRBV7-3 and TRBJ2-5, the complete variable domain is GAGVSQTPSNKVTEKGKYVELRCDPISGHTALYWYRQSLGQGPEFLIYFQGTGAADDSGLPNDRFFAVRPEGSVSTLKIQRTERGDSAVYLCASSSLTSGGTGTQYFGPGTRLLVL.